This T cell receptor (beta chain) was sequenced in a study of response to subunit inactivated influenza vaccine. The sample holds many counts of this clonotype. Trimming removed 5 bases at V and 0 bases at J, with 12 bases between. CDR3 length: 15 amino acids. One entry per CDR3 protein results from TCRdb running MiXCR on the RT-PCR reads. The sample includes roughly 550,000 distinct CDR3 sequences, 20% to 25% of them seen just once. A further study also used this sample, focusing on T cells expressing NK-cell markers. Per that study: cDNA encoding TCR beta was synthesized via 5'RACE template switching incorporating UMIs. Cells sorted as CD3+CD56+NKG2C+, CD3+CD56+NKG2C- and CD3+CD56-NKG2C+ T cells supplied the TCR beta repertoires. The contribution of dominant NKG2C+ clonotypes to CD8+ T cells in five to seven donors was roughly 1.0-7.5%. In a few donors, dominant clonotypes made up about 25-60.1% of CD3+CD56-NKG2C+ cells. There remained a lack of clarity about HCMV specificity of expanded NKG2C+ T cell clones.

Specimen: CD4+ T cells sorted from PBMCs, collected about 11 days after vaccination. The sequence was collected from a man aged 45 to 65 who received an inactivated influenza vaccine. The J gene is TRBJ2-3, the V gene TRBV12-3 or TRBV12-4, with D maybe TRBD2 (6 bases). The CDR3 DNA is TGTGCCAGCAGTCAAAAGCGGGCAAGCACAGATACGCAGTATTTT. This gives the protein CASSQKRASTDTQYF.